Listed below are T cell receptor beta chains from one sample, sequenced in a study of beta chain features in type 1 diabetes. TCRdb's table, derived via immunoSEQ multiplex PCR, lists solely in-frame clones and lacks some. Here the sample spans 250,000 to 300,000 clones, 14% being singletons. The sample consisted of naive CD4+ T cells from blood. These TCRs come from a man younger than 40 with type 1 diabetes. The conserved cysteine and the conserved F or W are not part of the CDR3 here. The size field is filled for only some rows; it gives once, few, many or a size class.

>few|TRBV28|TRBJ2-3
ASSPNHFLTDTQY
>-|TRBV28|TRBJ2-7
ASSKAYRDTSYEQY
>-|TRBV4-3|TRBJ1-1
ASSQEYQGGTEAF
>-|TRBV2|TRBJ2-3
ASSRLAGTDTQY
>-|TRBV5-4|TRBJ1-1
ASSNVQGREAF
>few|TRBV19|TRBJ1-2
ASSSQFNYGYT
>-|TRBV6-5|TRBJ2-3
ASRSWTPLTDTQY
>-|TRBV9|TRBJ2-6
ASSTPRGGSGANVLT
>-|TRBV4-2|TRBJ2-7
ASSQEILVYEQY
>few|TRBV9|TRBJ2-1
ASSVGLAGSYNEQF
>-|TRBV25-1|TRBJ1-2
ASSDPGTGGNGYT
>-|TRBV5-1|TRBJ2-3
ASSARTGYTDTQY
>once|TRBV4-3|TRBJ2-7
ASSQQTGDEQY
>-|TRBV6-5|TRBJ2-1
ASSYQREGSYNEQF
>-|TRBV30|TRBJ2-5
AWNDGEGQETQY
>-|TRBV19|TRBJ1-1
ASTLGGNTEAF
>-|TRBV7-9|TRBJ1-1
ASSSGRKGGTEAF
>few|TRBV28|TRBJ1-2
ASTPGPGTVGFGYT